This T cell receptor (beta chain) emerged from a study of identical twins. Points from the study as a whole: Insertions were reduced in abundant cord blood beta clonotypes but not in memory repertoires.

CDR3 length equals 17 residues. J lost 0 bases, V lost 3 bases, and 6 bases had no gene match. Germline loops: CDR1 SGHNT, CDR2 YYREEE (reference sequence). As regards this clonotype: Its target is not known.

TCRdb processed the 5' RACE reads anew with MiXCR; each CDR3 protein has one entry. The sample records 250,000 to 350,000 distinct CDR3 sequences, 8% to 9% being singletons. The same sample was also studied in work on yellow fever vaccine responses in identical twins.

The chain is built from TRBV5-4 and TRBJ2-6, with 7 bases lining up with TRBD1. Sequenced material: memory (CD45RO+) T cells sorted from blood. This TCR was recovered from a woman aged 18-29 years in good health. The CDR3 protein is CASSSPTGNSGANVLTF. The DNA of the CDR3 is TGTGCCAGCAGCTCTCCGACAGGGAACTCTGGGGCCAACGTCCTGACTTTC.